These 25 T cell receptor beta chains were all obtained from the same sample, sequenced in a study of cytomegalovirus exposure and HLA in healthy donors. The PCR contained 60 Vbeta and 13 Jbeta primers. Generated by immunoSEQ multiplex PCR, the TCRdb table keeps only in-frame clones and is missing some. The table includes about 36,000 clones, almost 70% detected once. The sequencing sample was made of PBMCs. These receptors originate from a man aged 25-45 years in good health and CMV-seronegative.

The rearrangement joins TRBV9 to TRBJ1-1, with D perhaps TRBD1 (6 bases). Per the germline V gene, CDR1 is SGDLS and CDR2 is YYNGEE. Trimming cost V 1 base and J 4 bases, with 8 bases left between them. The CDR3 spans 13 residues. Here the CDR3 DNA reads TGTGCCAGCAGCGTACAGGGGTTCACTGAAGCTTTCTTT. This sequence encodes CASSVQGFTEAFF. The entire variable domain, with the rest obtained from reference TRBV9 and TRBJ1-1, is as follows: DSGVTQTPKHLITATGQRVTLRCSPRSGDLSVYWYQQSLDQGLQFLIQYYNGEERAKGNILERFSAQQFPDLHSELNLSSLELGDSALYFCASSVQGFTEAFFGQGTRLTVV.

This clone was counted only a few times. This rearrangement joins TRBV4-2 to TRBJ2-3; 8 positions match TRBD2. CDR1 is LGHNA and CDR2 is YNFKEQ in the germline V gene. The CDR3 contains 16 residues. V lost 3 bases to trimming and J lost 2 bases; unmatched junction nucleotides: 7. The CDR3 DNA reads TGTGCCAGCAGCCAGGCCGGGACTAGAGCCACAGATACGCAGTATTTT. Encoded protein: CASSQAGTRATDTQYF.

Sample share makes this clone medium-sized. This sequence joins TRBV15 and TRBJ2-3; no firm D call. Per germline, CDR1 LNHNV and CDR2 YYDKDF (reference sequence). The CDR3 covers 12 residues. The V end was cut by 4 bases, the J end by 6 bases, with 8 bases between. CDR3 sequence reads: CATSTGGDTQYF. In DNA, the CDR3 is TGTGCCACCAGCACGGGTGGGGATACGCAGTATTTT.

By proportion, this clone is medium-sized. This rearrangement joins TRBV11-2 to TRBJ2-2; 11 bases align to TRBD1. Germline CDR1 and CDR2: SGHAT and FQNNGV. The V gene end was trimmed by 5 bases and the J gene end by 8 bases; junction bases not matched to a gene: 7. This CDR3 is 15 amino acids long. The CDR3 DNA reads as TGTGCCAGCAGCCCGGGACAGGGGGATTGGGGGGAGCTGTTTTTT. This codes for CASSPGQGDWGELFF.

The chain recombines TRBV6-1 with TRBJ2-7; D is ambiguous. The germline V gene has CDR1 MNHNS and CDR2 SASEGT. Trimming pared 6 bases from V and 7 bases from J, leaving 7 bases between. The CDR3 runs 10 residues. The CDR3 region has the DNA TGTGCCAGCAGCCGGTGGGAGCAGTACTTC. It codes for CASSRWEQYF.

This clone was seen more than once but under ten times. V gene TRBV6-1 combines with J gene TRBJ2-1; D unresolved. The CDR3 covers 15 residues. Per the germline V gene, CDR1 is MNHNS and CDR2 is SASEGT. Trimming left V 1 base short and J 1 base short, with 8 bases between. The CDR3 nucleotides read TGTGCCAGCAGTGAAGGTGGGCGTTCCTACAATGAGCAGTTCTTC. It translates to CASSEGGRSYNEQFF.

The V gene is TRBV6-5, the J gene TRBJ2-7, with unresolved D. The CDR3 covers 14 residues. Germline assignment: CDR1 MNHEY and CDR2 SVGAGI. Between the trimmed V and J ends, which lost 4 bases and 2 bases, there was a span of 12 bases. CDR3 DNA: TGTGCCAGCAGTTTTTCTGGTGGGCCCTACGAGCAGTACTTC. Translation: CASSFSGGPYEQYF.

This clone was observed a handful of times. The chain links TRBV2 to TRBJ2-2, with 9 nucleotides matching TRBD2. The germline V gene has CDR1 SNHLY and CDR2 FYNNEI. Trimming removed 3 bases from V and 5 bases from J; junction bases left unmatched: 4. CDR3 length: 15 residues. CDR3 protein: CASSEIAGETGELFF. In nucleotides, the CDR3 is TGTGCCAGCAGTGAGATAGCGGGGGAAACCGGGGAGCTGTTTTTT.

The chain joins TRBV6-1 to TRBJ2-7, with TRBD2 matching 10 bases. In germline, CDR1 is MNHNS, CDR2 SASEGT. Trimming removed 10 bases from V and 7 bases from J; junction bases left unmatched: 13. CDR3 length: 14 amino acids. In DNA form, the CDR3 reads TGTGCCACCGTGCCAACTAGCGGGATGAAGGAGCAGTACTTC. This codes for CATVPTSGMKEQYF.

The CDR3 is CASSTSRDSPLHF. CDR3 DNA sequence: TGCGCCAGCAGCACCAGCAGGGATTCACCCCTCCACTTT. The gene calls are TRBV5-1 and TRBJ1-6; perhaps TRBD1 as D (5 bases). The germline CDR1 and CDR2 sequences are SGHRS and YFSETQ. V lost 4 bases and J lost 8, with 10 bases in between. The length of the CDR3 is 13 residues.

The CDR3 here is CSVGGQGSTDTQYF. The CDR3 coding sequence is TGCAGCGTTGGCGGACAGGGAAGCACAGATACGCAGTATTTT. The chain carries TRBV29-1 and TRBJ2-3, with TRBD1 identical over 8 bases. After removal of 4 bases from V and 0 bases from J, the junction contained 3 bases not matched to a gene. The germline V gene encodes CDR1 SQVTM and CDR2 ANQGSEA. The CDR3 spans 14 residues.

This sequence joins TRBV4-2 and TRBJ2-5, with 9 bases matching TRBD2. Germline V gene data show CDR1 as LGHNA and CDR2 as YNFKEQ. This CDR3 contains 17 residues. V lost 2 bases and J lost 1; bases outside the gene matches: 8. The CDR3 DNA reads as TGTGCCAGCAGCCAAAGCTTGACGCGGGGGGGCCAAGAGACCCAGTACTTC. This sequence encodes CASSQSLTRGGQETQYF.

V is TRBV5-1 and J is TRBJ1-1; TRBD1 matches at 7 bases. This CDR3 has 11 residues. Germline CDR1 SGHRS, CDR2 YFSETQ. J was trimmed by 8 bases and V by 3 bases; bases with no gene match: 1. CDR3 DNA sequence: TGCGCCAGCAGCTCGACAGGGGAAGCTTTCTTT. It is translated as CASSSTGEAFF. The full variable domain, rest sourced from reference TRBV5-1 and TRBJ1-1, is KAGVTQTPRYLIKTRGQQVTLSCSPISGHRSVSWYQQTPGQGLQFLFEYFSETQRNKGNFPGRFSGRQFSNSRSEMNVSTLELGDSALYLCASSSTGEAFFGQGTRLTVV.

This clone turned up a few times. The V gene is TRBV28, the J gene TRBJ1-5; 7 bases fit TRBD1. Unmatched junction bases numbered 6, after V lost 3 bases and J lost 4 bases. CDR3 length: 15 residues. In germline, CDR1 is MDHEN, CDR2 SYDVKM. CDR3 sequence reads: CASSFTGARNQPQHF. CDR3 nucleotide sequence: TGTGCCAGCAGTTTCACAGGGGCGCGTAATCAGCCCCAGCATTTT.

This sequence joins TRBV5-6 and TRBJ1-1; 10 bases line up with TRBD1. Trimming cost V 0 bases and J 6 bases; bases outside gene matches: 8. The germline CDR1 and CDR2 sequences are SGHDT and YYEEEE. The CDR3 length is 16 residues. CDR3 sequence: CASSLGGGQGFSEAFF. The CDR3 region has the DNA TGTGCCAGCAGCTTGGGAGGGGGACAGGGGTTCTCTGAAGCTTTCTTT.

This rearrangement joins TRBV15 to TRBJ1-4; tentative D call: TRBD1 (5 bases). From germline, CDR1 is LNHNV and CDR2 YYDKDF (reference sequence). This CDR3 has 15 amino acids. The V end lost 1 base, the J end lost 8 bases, and 14 bases lay between the germline ends. CDR3 region: CATSRGGREAEKLFF. The CDR3 nucleotides read TGTGCCACCAGCAGAGGGGGCAGGGAGGCCGAAAAACTGTTTTTT.

This chain uses TRBV28 with TRBJ2-3; 14 nucleotides match TRBD2. CDR3 length equals 19 residues. Germline CDR1 MDHEN, CDR2 SYDVKM. The V gene end was trimmed by 6 bases and the J gene end by 2 bases; junction bases not matched to a gene: 13. CDR3 region: CASSLGLAGGPITTDTQYF. Here the CDR3 DNA reads TGTGCCAGCAGCCTAGGACTAGCGGGGGGCCCTATTACCACAGATACGCAGTATTTT.

As to this clone: The junction departs from the called germline gene at one end, perhaps through a read error. This rearrangement joins TRBV7-7 to TRBJ2-2; TRBD1 is a possible D gene (8 bases). The germline V gene has CDR1 SSHAT and CDR2 FNYEAQ (reference sequence). The CDR3 loop spans 18 amino acids. The CDR3 bases are TGTGCTAGCAGCTTATCCCAGGGGGCAGCGGGAAACACCGGGGAGCTGTTTTTT. Translated: CASSLSQGAAGNTGELFF.

In nucleotides, the CDR3 is TGTGCCAGCAGCGTCTTGGGGACAGGGTCTGCCGAGCAGTACTTC. Translating it yields CASSVLGTGSAEQYF. The rearrangement uses TRBV2 and TRBJ2-7; 9 bases map to TRBD1. Germline CDR1 is SNHLY and CDR2 is FYNNEI. This CDR3 is 15 amino acids long. Unmatched junction bases numbered 12, after V lost 6 bases and J lost 6 bases.

The V gene is TRBV10-3, the J gene TRBJ2-3, with D uncertain. There are 14 residues in the CDR3. Trimming shortened V by 7 bases and J by 0 bases, and 11 bases separated the two germline ends. Germline CDR1 is ENHRY and CDR2 is SYGVKD. The CDR3 region is CAITQDSSTDTQYF. CDR3 in DNA: TGTGCCATCACTCAAGACTCTAGCACAGATACGCAGTATTTT.

This clone was seen only a few times. Other DNA sequences in the same sample also yield this CDR3. This chain uses TRBV6-5 with TRBJ1-6; D unclear. The germline V gene encodes CDR1 MNHEY and CDR2 SVGAGI. Trimming shortened V by 3 bases and J by 9 bases, and 6 bases separated the two germline ends. The CDR3 runs to 12 residues. CDR3 DNA sequence: TGTGCCAGCAGTTATTCGGGTTCACCCCTCCACTTT. Translated, it gives CASSYSGSPLHF.

This chain links TRBV6-1 with TRBJ2-5; D is unclear. Trimming removed 7 bases at V and 2 bases at J, with 5 bases between. Germline values: CDR1 MNHNS, CDR2 SASEGT. CDR3 size: 11 residues. The CDR3 loop reads CASILQETQYF. The CDR3 DNA sequence: TGTGCCAGCATCTTACAAGAGACCCAGTACTTC.

The J gene is TRBJ2-3, the V gene TRBV6-5, with 12 bases matching TRBD2. CDR3 length: 15 amino acids. CDR1 and CDR2 from the germline V gene are MNHEY and SVGAGI. Trimming at V came to 6 bases and at J to 5 bases, leaving 6 bases not matched to a gene. CDR3: CASRETSGRGDTQYF. The CDR3, as DNA: TGTGCCAGCAGAGAGACTAGCGGGAGAGGAGATACGCAGTATTTT.

The chain recombines TRBV19 with TRBJ1-2; D remains ambiguous. The CDR3 contains 14 residues. The V gene lost 3 bases and the J gene lost 3 bases, with 11 bases spanning the gap. CDR1 and CDR2 (germline): LNHDA, SQIVND (reference sequence). This CDR3 reads CASSIGLNYYGYTF. In nucleotides, the CDR3 is TGTGCCAGTAGTATTGGGCTGAACTACTATGGCTACACCTTC.

The genes are TRBV6-4 and TRBJ1-6; the D is unclear. The CDR3 loop spans 15 amino acids. Trimming shortened V by 0 bases and J by 10 bases, and 13 bases separated the two germline ends. From germline, CDR1 is MRHNA and CDR2 SNTAGT. The CDR3 sequence is CASSDSREGGSPLHF. Written as DNA, the CDR3 is TGTGCCAGCAGTGACTCGAGAGAGGGAGGGTCACCCCTCCACTTT.